This T cell receptor (beta chain) was captured by sequencing in a study of neurological immune-mediated disorders. Study-level points and caveats: Subjects shared no identical expanded-clone CDR3 amino acid sequences, suggesting private TCR-beta repertoires in all groups.

The cDNA was generated by 5'RACE with 10-nucleotide random UMIs. Every sequencing run produced over 180 million TCR-beta sequences that came from 15-18 subjects. Each CDR3 protein is one row after TCRdb ran MiXCR on the 5' RACE reads. The table lists 55,000 to 75,000 distinct CDR3 sequences, roughly 13% of them singletons, with around 4.3% in the top ten. For this clonotype: Its antigen is not identified.

The time point was: longitudinal time-point 1 (baseline). It was from 2 million PBMCs stored at -80 C that the unsorted libraries were obtained. Germline V gives CDR1 ENHRY, CDR2 SYGVKD. With 10 bases removed from V and 3 bases from J, the gap between germline ends came to 12 bases. The CDR3 is made up of 12 amino acids. This sequence originates from a female donor with HTLV-1-associated myelopathy (HAM/TSP). This chain uses TRBV10-3 with TRBJ1-1; D gene uncertain. The sample was PBMCs. The CDR3 bases are TGTGCCACGGGGAAGGTAGACACTGAAGCTTTCTTT. Encoded protein: CATGKVDTEAFF.